The clone carrying this T cell receptor beta chain was recorded only once. Its matching antigen is unknown. The sample belongs to a study of shared clonotypes between healthy human individuals. The overall study: Three plates each covered CD4 naive and memory; CD8 naive two, CD8 memory one.

The assay used deep level. TCRdb's copy holds only in-frame clones and misses some; the assay was immunoSEQ multiplex PCR. The sample consists of 2 million to 2.5 million clones, more than 85% of them appearing once. Findings and caveats of the study: Tissue TCR repertoires likely differ from these blood-only repertoires.

The CDR3 is 16 residues long. Between the trimmed V and J ends, which lost 2 bases and 0 bases, there was a span of 11 bases. Germline CDR1 reads SEHNR; CDR2 reads FQNEAQ (reference sequence). The V and J genes are TRBV7-9 and TRBJ1-3; D unresolved. Material: naive CD4+ T cells from PBMCs. Indicated subset: CD45RA+ positively selected. This TCR was recovered from a man between 18 and 29 years old in good health. Some clones in this sample may be carry-over from other donors' samples. The CDR3 nucleotides are TGTGCCAGCAGCTTAATTTTCCAAGACTCTGGAAACACCATATATTTT. It specifies CASSLIFQDSGNTIYF.